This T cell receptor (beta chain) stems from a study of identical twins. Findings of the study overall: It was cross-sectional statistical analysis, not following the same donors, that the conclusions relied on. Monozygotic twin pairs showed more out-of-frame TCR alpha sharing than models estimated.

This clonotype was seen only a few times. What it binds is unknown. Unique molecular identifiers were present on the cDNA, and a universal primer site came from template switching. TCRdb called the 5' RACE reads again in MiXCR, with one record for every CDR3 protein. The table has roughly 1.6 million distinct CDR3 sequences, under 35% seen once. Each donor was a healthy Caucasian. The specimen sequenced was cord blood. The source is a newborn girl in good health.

CDR3 coding DNA: TGTGCCAGCAGCCCCAGGGGGGCCTCACTCTCCTACAATGAGCAGTTCTTC. It yields the protein CASSPRGASLSYNEQFF. The chain links TRBV11-2 to TRBJ2-1, with D maybe TRBD1 (7 bases). The CDR3 has 17 amino acids. Germline lookup yields CDR1 SGHAT and CDR2 FQNNGV. V lost 5 bases, J lost 0 bases, and 17 bases lay in between.